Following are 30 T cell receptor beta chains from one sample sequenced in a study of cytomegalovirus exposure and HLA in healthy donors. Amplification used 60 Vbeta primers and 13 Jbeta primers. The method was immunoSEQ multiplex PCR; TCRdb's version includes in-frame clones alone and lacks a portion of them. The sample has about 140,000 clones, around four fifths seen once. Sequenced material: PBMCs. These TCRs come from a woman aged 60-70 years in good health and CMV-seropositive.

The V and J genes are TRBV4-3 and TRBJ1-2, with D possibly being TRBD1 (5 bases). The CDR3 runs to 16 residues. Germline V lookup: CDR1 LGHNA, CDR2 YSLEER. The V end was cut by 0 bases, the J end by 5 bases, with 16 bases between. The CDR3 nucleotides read TGCGCCAGCAGCCAAGATGTGGGGCGGTGGGTATATGGCTACACCTTC. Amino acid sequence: CASSQDVGRWVYGYTF.

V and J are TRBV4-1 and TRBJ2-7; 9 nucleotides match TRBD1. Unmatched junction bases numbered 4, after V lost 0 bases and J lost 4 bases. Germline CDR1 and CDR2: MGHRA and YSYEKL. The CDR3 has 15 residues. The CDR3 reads CASSQEDRGTYEQYF. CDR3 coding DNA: TGCGCCAGCAGCCAAGAGGACAGGGGAACTTACGAGCAGTACTTC.

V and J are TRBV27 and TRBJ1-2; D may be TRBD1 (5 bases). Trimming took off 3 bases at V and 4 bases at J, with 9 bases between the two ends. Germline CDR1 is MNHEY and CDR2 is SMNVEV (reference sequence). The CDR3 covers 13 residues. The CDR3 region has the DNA TGTGCCAGCAGTTTCGGACACCGCTATGGCTACACCTTC. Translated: CASSFGHRYGYTF.

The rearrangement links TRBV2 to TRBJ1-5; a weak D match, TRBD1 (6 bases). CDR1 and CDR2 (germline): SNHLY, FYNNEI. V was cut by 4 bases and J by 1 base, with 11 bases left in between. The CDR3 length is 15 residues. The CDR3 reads CASSALGQSNQPQHF. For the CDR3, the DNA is TGTGCCAGCAGTGCATTAGGACAGAGCAATCAGCCCCAGCATTTT.

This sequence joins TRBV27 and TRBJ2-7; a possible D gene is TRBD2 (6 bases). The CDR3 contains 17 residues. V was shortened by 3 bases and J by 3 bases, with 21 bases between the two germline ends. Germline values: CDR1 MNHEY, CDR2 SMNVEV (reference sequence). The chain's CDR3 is CASSLRGTNTLNYEQYF. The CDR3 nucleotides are TGTGCCAGCAGTTTGCGGGGAACTAACACCTTAAACTACGAGCAGTACTTC.

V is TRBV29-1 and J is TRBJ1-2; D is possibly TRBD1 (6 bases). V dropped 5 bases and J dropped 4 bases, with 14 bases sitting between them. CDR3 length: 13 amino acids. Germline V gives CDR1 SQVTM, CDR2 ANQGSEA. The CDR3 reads CSVLKTGGYGYTF. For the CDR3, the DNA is TGCAGCGTTTTGAAGACAGGCGGCTATGGCTACACCTTC.

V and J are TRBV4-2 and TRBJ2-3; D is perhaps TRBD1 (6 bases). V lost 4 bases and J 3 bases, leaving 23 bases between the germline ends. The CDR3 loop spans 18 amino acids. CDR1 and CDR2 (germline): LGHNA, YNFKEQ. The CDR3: CASSRSGSGARGTDTQYF. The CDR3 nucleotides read TGTGCCAGCAGCCGGTCGGGATCAGGGGCCCGAGGGACAGATACGCAGTATTTT.

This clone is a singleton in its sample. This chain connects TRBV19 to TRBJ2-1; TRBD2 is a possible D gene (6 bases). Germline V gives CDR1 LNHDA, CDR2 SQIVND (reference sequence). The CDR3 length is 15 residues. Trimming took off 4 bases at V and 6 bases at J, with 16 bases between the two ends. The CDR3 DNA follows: TGTGCCAGTAGTAAAGAGGGCCGGGAGTTCAATGAGCAGTTCTTC. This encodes CASSKEGREFNEQFF.

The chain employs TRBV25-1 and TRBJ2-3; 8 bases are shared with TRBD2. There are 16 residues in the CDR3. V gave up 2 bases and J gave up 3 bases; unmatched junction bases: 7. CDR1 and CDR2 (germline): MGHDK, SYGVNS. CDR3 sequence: CASSEEGAGETDTQYF. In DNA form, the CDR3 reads TGTGCCAGCAGTGAAGAGGGAGCGGGGGAGACAGATACGCAGTATTTT.

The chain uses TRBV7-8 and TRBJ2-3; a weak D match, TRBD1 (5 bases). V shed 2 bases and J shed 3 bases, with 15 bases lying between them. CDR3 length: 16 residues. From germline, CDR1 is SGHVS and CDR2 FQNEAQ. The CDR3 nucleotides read TGTGCCAGCAGCTTATTGTGGCAGGGTGGTACAGATACGCAGTATTTT. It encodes CASSLLWQGGTDTQYF. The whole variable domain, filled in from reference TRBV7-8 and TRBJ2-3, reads GAGVSQSPRYKVAKRGQDVALRCDPISGHVSLFWYQQALGQGPEFLTYFQNEAQLDKSGLPSDRFFAERPEGSVSTLKIQRTQQEDSAVYLCASSLLWQGGTDTQYFGPGTRLTVL.

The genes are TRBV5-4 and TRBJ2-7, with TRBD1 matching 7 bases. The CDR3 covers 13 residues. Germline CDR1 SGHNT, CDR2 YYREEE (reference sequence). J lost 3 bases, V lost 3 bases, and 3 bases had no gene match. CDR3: CASSSRTGYEQYF. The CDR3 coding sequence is TGTGCCAGCAGCTCTAGGACAGGCTACGAGCAGTACTTC.

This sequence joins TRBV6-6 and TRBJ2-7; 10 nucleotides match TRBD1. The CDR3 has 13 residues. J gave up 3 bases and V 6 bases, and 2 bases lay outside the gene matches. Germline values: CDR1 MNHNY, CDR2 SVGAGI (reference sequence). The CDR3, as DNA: TGTGCCAGCAGAAGGGACAGGGGCTACGAGCAGTACTTC. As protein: CASRRDRGYEQYF.

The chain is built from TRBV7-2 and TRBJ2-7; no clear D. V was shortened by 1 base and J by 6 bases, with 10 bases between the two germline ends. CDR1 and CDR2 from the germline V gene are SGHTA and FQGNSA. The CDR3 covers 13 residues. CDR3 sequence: CASSLDTRGEQYF. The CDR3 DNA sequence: TGTGCCAGCAGCTTAGACACCCGAGGCGAGCAGTACTTC.

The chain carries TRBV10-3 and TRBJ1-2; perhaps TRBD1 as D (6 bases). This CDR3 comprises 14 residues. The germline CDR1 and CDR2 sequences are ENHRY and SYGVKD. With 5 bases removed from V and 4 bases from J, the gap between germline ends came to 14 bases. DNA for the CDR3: TGTGCCATCAGTCCCACAGGGCGTCTCTATGGCTACACCTTC. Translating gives CAISPTGRLYGYTF.

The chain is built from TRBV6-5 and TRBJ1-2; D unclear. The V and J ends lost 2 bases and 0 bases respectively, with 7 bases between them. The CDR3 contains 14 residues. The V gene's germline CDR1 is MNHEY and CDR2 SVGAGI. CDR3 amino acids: CASSYGGANYGYTF. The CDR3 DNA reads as TGTGCCAGCAGTTACGGCGGAGCTAACTATGGCTACACCTTC.

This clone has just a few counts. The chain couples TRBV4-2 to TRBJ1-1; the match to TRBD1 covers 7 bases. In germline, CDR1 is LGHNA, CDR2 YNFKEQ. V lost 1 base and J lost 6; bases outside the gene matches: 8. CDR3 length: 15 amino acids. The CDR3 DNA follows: TGTGCCAGCAGCCAAGGGATAACAGGGACAGCTGAAGCTTTCTTT. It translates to CASSQGITGTAEAFF.

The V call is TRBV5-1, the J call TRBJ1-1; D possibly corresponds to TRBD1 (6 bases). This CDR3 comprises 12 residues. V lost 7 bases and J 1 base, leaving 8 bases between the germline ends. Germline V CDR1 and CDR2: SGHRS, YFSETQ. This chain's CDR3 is CASPRGNTEAFF. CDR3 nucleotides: TGCGCCAGCCCCAGGGGGAACACTGAAGCTTTCTTT.

The CDR3 nucleotides read TGCGCCAGCAGCCAAGGACAGGGAAACACCATATATTTT. Its protein is CASSQGQGNTIYF. V is TRBV5-1 and J is TRBJ1-3; D may be TRBD1 (6 bases). The CDR3 is made up of 13 amino acids. V was pared by 4 bases and J by 4 bases, with 9 bases between. Germline V gene lookup returns CDR1 SGHRS and CDR2 YFSETQ.

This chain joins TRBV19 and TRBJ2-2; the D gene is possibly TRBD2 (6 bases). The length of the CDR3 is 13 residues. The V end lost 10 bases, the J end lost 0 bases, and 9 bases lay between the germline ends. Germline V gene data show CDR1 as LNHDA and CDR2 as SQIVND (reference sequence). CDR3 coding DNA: TGTGCCACTAGCGCGACGAACACCGGGGAGCTGTTTTTT. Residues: CATSATNTGELFF.

The DNA for the CDR3 is TGTGCCAGTATTTTTAGCGGGAGCCCGCCCACCGGGGAGCTGTTTTTT. Translating gives CASIFSGSPPTGELFF. V is TRBV19 and J is TRBJ2-2, with 9 bases that match TRBD2. The germline CDR1 and CDR2 sequences are LNHDA and SQIVND (reference sequence). The CDR3 is 16 amino acids. V lost 7 bases, J lost 4 bases, and 10 bases stayed unmatched.

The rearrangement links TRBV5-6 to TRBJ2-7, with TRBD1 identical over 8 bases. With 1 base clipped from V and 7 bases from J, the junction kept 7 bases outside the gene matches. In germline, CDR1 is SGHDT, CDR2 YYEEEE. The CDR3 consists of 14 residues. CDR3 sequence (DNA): TGTGCCAGCAGCTTGTACGACAGGGGTAGGGAGCAGTACTTC. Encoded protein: CASSLYDRGREQYF.

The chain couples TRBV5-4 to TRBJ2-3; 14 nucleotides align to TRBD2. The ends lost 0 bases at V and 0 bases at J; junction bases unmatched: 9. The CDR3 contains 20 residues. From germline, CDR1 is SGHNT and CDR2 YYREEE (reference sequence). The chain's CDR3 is CASSLAPFRLAGGSTDTQYF. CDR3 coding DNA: TGTGCCAGCAGCTTGGCCCCCTTTAGACTAGCGGGGGGGAGCACAGATACGCAGTATTTT.

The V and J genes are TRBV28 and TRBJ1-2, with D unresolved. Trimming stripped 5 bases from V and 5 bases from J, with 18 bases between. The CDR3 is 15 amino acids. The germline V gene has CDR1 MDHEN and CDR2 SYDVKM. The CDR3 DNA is TGTGCCAGCAGTCTAGATTCGGCGAACCGATATGGCTACACCTTC. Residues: CASSLDSANRYGYTF.

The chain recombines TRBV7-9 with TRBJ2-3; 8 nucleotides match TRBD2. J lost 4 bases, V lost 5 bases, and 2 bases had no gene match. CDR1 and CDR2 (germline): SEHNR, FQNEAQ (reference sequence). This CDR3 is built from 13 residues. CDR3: CASSEGLADTQYF. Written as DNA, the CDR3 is TGTGCCAGCAGCGAGGGACTAGCAGATACGCAGTATTTT.

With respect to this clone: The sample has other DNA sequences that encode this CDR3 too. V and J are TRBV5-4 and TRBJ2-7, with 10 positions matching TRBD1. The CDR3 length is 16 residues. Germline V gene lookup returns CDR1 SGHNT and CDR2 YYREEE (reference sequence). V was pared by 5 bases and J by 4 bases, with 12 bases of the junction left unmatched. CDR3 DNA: TGTGCCAGCAGTCCGGGACGCCGGGACAGGGGTTACGAGCAGTACTTC. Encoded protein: CASSPGRRDRGYEQYF.

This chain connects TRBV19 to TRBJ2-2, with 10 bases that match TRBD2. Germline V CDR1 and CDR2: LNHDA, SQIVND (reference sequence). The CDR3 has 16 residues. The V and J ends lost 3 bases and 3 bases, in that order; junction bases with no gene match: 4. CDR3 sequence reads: CASSILAGEHTGELFF. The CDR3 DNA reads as TGTGCCAGTAGTATCCTAGCGGGAGAGCACACCGGGGAGCTGTTTTTT.

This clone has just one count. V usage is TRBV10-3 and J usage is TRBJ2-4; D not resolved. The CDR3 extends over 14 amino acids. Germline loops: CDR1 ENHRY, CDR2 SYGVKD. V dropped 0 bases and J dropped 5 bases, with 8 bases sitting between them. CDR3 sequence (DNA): TGTGCCATCAGTGAGTCGAACTCCGAAAACATTCAGTACTTC. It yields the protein CAISESNSENIQYF.

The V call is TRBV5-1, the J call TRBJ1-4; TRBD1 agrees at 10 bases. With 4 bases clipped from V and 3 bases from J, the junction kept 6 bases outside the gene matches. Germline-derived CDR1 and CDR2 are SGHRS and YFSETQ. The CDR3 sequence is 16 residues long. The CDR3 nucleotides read TGCGCCAGCAGCCGGGACAGGGGACGTGCTAATGAAAAACTGTTTTTT. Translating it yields CASSRDRGRANEKLFF.

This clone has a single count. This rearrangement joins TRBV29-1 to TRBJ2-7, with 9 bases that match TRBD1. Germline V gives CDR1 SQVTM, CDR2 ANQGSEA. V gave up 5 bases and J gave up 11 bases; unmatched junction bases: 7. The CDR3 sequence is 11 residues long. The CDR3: CSVHRGLEEYF. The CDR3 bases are TGCAGCGTTCACAGGGGGCTAGAAGAGTACTTC.

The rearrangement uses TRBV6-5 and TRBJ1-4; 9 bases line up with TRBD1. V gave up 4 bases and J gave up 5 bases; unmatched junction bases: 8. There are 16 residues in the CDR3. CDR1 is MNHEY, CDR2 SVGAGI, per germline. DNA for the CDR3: TGTGCCAGCAGTTCTCAGGGGACAGGGCTCAATGAAAAACTGTTTTTT. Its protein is CASSSQGTGLNEKLFF.